This is a list of T cell receptor beta chains from one sample in a study of cytomegalovirus exposure and HLA in healthy donors. Here immunoSEQ multiplex PCR was the method, and the copy in TCRdb shows in-frame clones only, minus some. The sample consists of roughly 330,000 clones, around 87% of them appearing once. Sequencing was carried out using PBMCs. The source of these receptors is a woman aged 25 to 39 in good health and CMV-seropositive. Each CDR3 is given with its conserved first and last residue. The order of the fields is J gene, V gene, CDR3 protein.

J gene: TRBJ2-1
V gene: TRBV2
CDR3 protein: CASSTTGTSGRVGDNEQFF

J gene: TRBJ2-7
V gene: TRBV10-3
CDR3 protein: CAISDFGTQQYF

J gene: TRBJ2-2
V gene: TRBV29-1
CDR3 protein: CSVLAGSGTGELFF

J gene: TRBJ2-2
V gene: TRBV6-4
CDR3 protein: CASSDSSGSTGELFF

J gene: TRBJ2-7
V gene: TRBV9
CDR3 protein: CASSVALGVAYEQYF

J gene: TRBJ1-2
V gene: TRBV5-1
CDR3 protein: CASSSSNNYGYTF

J gene: TRBJ1-5
V gene: TRBV27
CDR3 protein: CASSSGTGVGLGNQPQHF

J gene: TRBJ2-1
V gene: TRBV6-5
CDR3 protein: CASTPSVRNNEQFF

J gene: TRBJ1-5
V gene: TRBV7-8
CDR3 protein: CASSSTRGGQPQHF

J gene: TRBJ1-3
V gene: TRBV9
CDR3 protein: CASSVVARGDTIYF

J gene: TRBJ2-5
V gene: TRBV5-1
CDR3 protein: CASRSTTGGSTGTQYF

J gene: TRBJ2-7
V gene: TRBV28
CDR3 protein: CASSESGGSYEQYF

J gene: TRBJ2-7
V gene: TRBV27
CDR3 protein: CASSSSGQSYEQYF

J gene: TRBJ2-3
V gene: TRBV15
CDR3 protein: CATSRDGFAGTDTQYF

J gene: TRBJ1-5
V gene: TRBV30
CDR3 protein: CAWTPSARPSTPQHF